This T cell receptor (beta chain) appears in the sequencing data of a study of T cells in Graves' hyperthyroidism and ophthalmopathy. Findings and limits, study-wide: Onset of ophthalmopathy came a median 6.5 months after the model predicted it.

Together with thyroid ultrasound, orbital computed tomography, serum thyroxine and TRAb, clinical symptoms were used for diagnoses. TCR beta CDR3 region amplification was performed from RNA transcripts. HTBI primers were employed in a first-round RT-PCR of the TCR CDR3. MiXCR was run by TCRdb on the multiplex PCR reads, yielding one entry per CDR3 protein. The data hold some 770,000 distinct CDR3 sequences, with 15% to 20% observed a single time. This clonotype was observed a handful of times. The target antigen is unknown. Germline CDR1 reads SGHRS; CDR2 reads YFSETQ. This CDR3 comprises 16 residues. Trimming removed 4 bases from V and 0 bases from J; junction bases left unmatched: 6.

Sequencing input: blood. The J gene is TRBJ2-7, the V gene TRBV5-1; 11 bases fit TRBD2. This TCR was sampled from a young man with Graves' hyperthyroidism. CDR3 nucleotides: TGCGCCAGCAGCCACATAGCGGGAGGGGGCTCCTACGAGCAGTACTTC. Translation gives CASSHIAGGGSYEQYF.